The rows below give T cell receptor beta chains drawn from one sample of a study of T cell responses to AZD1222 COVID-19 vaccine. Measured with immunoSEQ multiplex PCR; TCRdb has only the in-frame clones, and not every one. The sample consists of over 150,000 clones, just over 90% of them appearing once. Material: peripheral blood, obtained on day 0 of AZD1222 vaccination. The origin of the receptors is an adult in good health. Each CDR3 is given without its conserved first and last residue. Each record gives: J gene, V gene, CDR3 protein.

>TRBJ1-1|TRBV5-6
ASSLYNTEAF
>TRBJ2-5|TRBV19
ASGGWNQETQY
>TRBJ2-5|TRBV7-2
ASSSVTGALQETQY
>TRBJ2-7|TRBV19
ASSISQAPYEQY
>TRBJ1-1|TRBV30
AWSVSCKQKNTEAF
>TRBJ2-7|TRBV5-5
ASSLIGYEQY
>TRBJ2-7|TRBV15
ATSRDVGGYYEQY
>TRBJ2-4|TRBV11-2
ASSWAGLMDDKNIQY
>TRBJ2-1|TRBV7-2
ASSLSWGLYNEQF
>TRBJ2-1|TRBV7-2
ASSPGRKGGGTSYNEQF
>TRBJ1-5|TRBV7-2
ASSSRVGDQPQH
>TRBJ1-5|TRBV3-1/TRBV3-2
ASSQESQPQH
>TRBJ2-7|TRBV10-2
ASTPRTAAQGSYEQY
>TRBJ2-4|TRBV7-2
ASSAEPILAKNIQY
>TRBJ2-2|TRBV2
ASTLGLAGGANTGELF
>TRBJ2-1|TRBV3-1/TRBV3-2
ASSFKGGITYNEQF
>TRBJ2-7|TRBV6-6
ASSGLAGEYEQY
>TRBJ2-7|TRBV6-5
ASSYTGQLIEQY
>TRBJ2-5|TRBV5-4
ASSGRGTYQETQY
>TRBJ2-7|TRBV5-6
ASRTGQGLNEQY
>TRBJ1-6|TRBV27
ASSSTGGDSPLH
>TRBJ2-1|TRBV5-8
ASSLGMRASGGNEQF
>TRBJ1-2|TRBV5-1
ASSLASGGDGYT
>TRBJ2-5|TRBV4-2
ASSRQAATSGGDETQY
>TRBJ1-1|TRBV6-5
ASSRGQGMNTEAF
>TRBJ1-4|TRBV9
ASSPTGGEEKLF
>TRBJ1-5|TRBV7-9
ASSSWDRVEPQH
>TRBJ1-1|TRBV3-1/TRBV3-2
ATSGQGAESNTEAF
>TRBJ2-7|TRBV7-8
ASSLGKGYEQY
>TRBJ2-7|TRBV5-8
ASSLFPSASYEQY
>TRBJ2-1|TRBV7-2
ASSSSFSGSSYNEQF
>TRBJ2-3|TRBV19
ASRGASTDTQY
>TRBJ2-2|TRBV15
ATVGAGNTGELF
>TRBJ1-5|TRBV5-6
ASSFRVNQPQH
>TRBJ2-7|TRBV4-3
ASSQALGLGYEQY
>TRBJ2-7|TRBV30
AWGGISYEQY
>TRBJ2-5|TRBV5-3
ARSLPGTEQETQY
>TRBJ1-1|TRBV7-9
ASSLQGEGSF
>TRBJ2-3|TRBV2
ASRRSSQY
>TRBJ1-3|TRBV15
ATSRKGRNTIY
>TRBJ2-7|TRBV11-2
ASRTARGAQY
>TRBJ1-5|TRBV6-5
ASSRTGNQPQH
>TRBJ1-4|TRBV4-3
ASSQDGGPDEKLF
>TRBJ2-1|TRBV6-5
ASSFDRSGHNEQF
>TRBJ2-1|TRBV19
ASSTPLRASGGPLYEQF
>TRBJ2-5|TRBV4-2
ASSQGEGGETQY
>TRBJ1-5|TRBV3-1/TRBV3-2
ASSTEAITPYSNQPQH
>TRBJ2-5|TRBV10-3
AISGPSGGAGLETQY
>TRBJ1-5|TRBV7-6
ASSLGPRGASNQPQH
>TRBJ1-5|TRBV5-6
ASSRGSNQPQH
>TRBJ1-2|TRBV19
ASSIAGATRNYGYT
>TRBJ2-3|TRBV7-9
ASSPSGGTDTQY
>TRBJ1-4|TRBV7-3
ASSLDRATNEKLF
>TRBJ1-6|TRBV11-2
ASSLVPGQGSPLH
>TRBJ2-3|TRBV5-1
ASSLGLAGDTQY